What follows describes a single T cell receptor (beta chain). Its antigen is currently not known. Qualities for individual bases were not recorded, and no much larger clone is one base off. CDR1 and CDR2, per the germline V gene, are MNHEY and SVGEGT. The CDR3 covers 11 residues, taking in both the cysteine and the phenylalanine. Just CDR3 DNA is preserved here, 33 bases in frame from base 1. V and J lose 1 base and 10 bases, and a span of 6 bases separates them. All donors were healthy Caucasians. The twin cohort consisted of three pairs of female monozygotic twins, all aged roughly 18 to 29 years. Positive isolation kits from Invitrogen were used to isolate the CD4+ and CD8+ T cell populations. Receptor amplification or capture employed 5' RACE. TCRdb names Illumina HiSeq 2000 as the instrument used. A universal primer binding site was introduced by template switching, and a unique molecular identifier was present in the final cDNA, enabling accurate counting of TCR cDNA molecules. First-strand cDNA for TCR alpha and beta chains was synthesized from specific primers in the conserved constant-segment region. To control for contamination, each cDNA library was double barcoded with a SMART-Mk sample barcode plus Illumina barcodes. TruSeq adapter sequences, together with Illumina sample barcodes, were added in two successive PCR steps. Sequencing of the TCR alpha and beta cDNA libraries was done on the Illumina HiSeq platform using custom primers. The source study handled its data this way. Unique molecular identifiers were extracted from raw reads with MiGEC, and CDR3 positions were determined with MiXCR. Recombination models were inferred per individual with the repgenHMM and IGoR tools using an EM algorithm. Shared clonotypes were analyzed with the tcR package in R, and sharing was normalized by the product of cloneset sizes. To study raw recombination without the effects of thymic and clonal selection, out-of-frame nonproductive sequences were analyzed. TCRdb passed the public sequencing reads through fastp at Q25 and MiXCR, retaining productive beta sequences. A single entry per CDR3 protein holds the most common genes and DNA from its merged rows. The V and J calls reflect TCRdb's pipeline rather than the authors' work. This sample comprises some 210,000 distinct CDR3 sequences, 15% of them detected only once. The top ten clones comprise 35% to 50% of the sample.

The data were obtained in a study of identical twins (dated by TCRdb to the mid-2010s). Notes on the research overall: TCR alpha and beta repertoires from monozygotic twins, unrelated adults of various ages and cord blood were deep-sequenced to test whether fetal clonotypes persist. To rule out contamination, replicate twin experiments were performed at different times with different library preparation protocols.

Results the study describes overall, beyond this receptor: Out-of-frame TCR alpha sequences shared between twins showed an excess of low generation-probability sequences compared with coincidental sharing between unrelated individuals. Fewer insertions were carried by abundant cord blood beta clonotypes, a similar but weaker trend appeared in young adult naive repertoires, and no such trend appeared in memory repertoires. In beta out-of-frame sequences, excess twin sharing was weaker, because having fewer shared sequences lowered the signal-to-noise ratio. In monozygotic twins, recombination models systematically underestimated out-of-frame TCR alpha sharing, but the models matched the sharing seen between unrelated individuals. Because the same donors could not be followed over many years, the conclusions relied on cross-sectional statistical analysis. Invariant T cells such as MAIT and iNKT could partly confound zero-insertion analyses, although diverse VJ usage argued against such confounding for most clonotypes.

The same data also went into a second study, on T cells expressing NK-cell markers. Drawing on the second study: In sorted CD3+CD56+NKG2C+, CD3+CD56+NKG2C- and CD3+CD56-NKG2C+ T-cell subsets from several donors, TCR beta-chain repertoires were profiled. Seven of the eight sequenced donors were HCMV-seropositive and one was HCMV-seronegative. In several experiments an anti-gammadeltaTCR antibody was added to restrict sorting to alphabetaTCR-expressing T cells. In six or seven donors, the dominant CD3+CD56+NKG2C+ clonotypes ranked among the top 10 CD8+ clonotypes, making up about 1.0-7.0% of CD8+ T cells. Those dominant clonotypes were again the most abundant among CD3+CD56-NKG2C+ cells in several donors, at about 28.3-65%. It remained unclear whether the expanded NKG2C-expressing T cell clones were specific for HCMV antigens. The study sequenced eight donors, all healthy volunteers chosen at random: three men and five women. HCMV-specific IgG was detected in serum with a commercial ELISA kit to determine HCMV serostatus. MIGEC handled demultiplexing of the reads and grouping by UMI, while MiTCR was used to assemble and quantify clonotypes. To exclude erroneous sequences, any TCR cDNA sequence not supported by at least two reads was discarded. The tcR package was used for downstream repertoire analysis, with clonotypes matched between fractions based on CDR3 nucleotide sequence plus V segment. VDJmatch was used to annotate antigen specificity against VDJdb, with one amino acid substitution in CDR3 permitted.

The sample taken for sequencing was CD8+ T cells sorted from blood. The chain links TRBV6-2 or TRBV6-3 with TRBJ2-3; no D segment can be confidently identified. This clonotype was sampled from a young woman in good health. CDR3 loop: CASSYFMAQYF. The nucleotides are TGTGCCAGCAGTTACTTCATGGCGCAGTATTTT.